Below are 17 T cell receptor beta chains sequenced from a single sample in a study of technical replicates of blood from a handful of donors. TCRdb keeps only in-frame clones here, not all; method: immunoSEQ multiplex PCR. The profile shows about 74,000 clones, more than 90% of them singletons. Sequencing was performed on T cells isolated from PBMCs. All receptors derive from a human donor in good health.

The chain links TRBV6-1 to TRBJ1-5; TRBD1 matches at 10 bases. The CDR3 runs 14 residues. Looked up from germline, CDR1 is MNHNS and CDR2 is SASEGT. Trimming cost V 6 bases and J 6 bases; bases outside gene matches: 5. DNA of the CDR3: TGTGCCAGCAGAGGGACAGGGGAAGGTCAGCCCCAGCATTTT. Protein: CASRGTGEGQPQHF.

The J gene is TRBJ2-2, the V gene TRBV30; D is perhaps TRBD2 (6 bases). V was cut by 4 bases and J by 8 bases, with 8 bases left in between. The germline gives CDR1 GTSNPN, CDR2 SVGIG (reference sequence). The CDR3 sequence is 11 residues long. The CDR3 here is CAWNGGGELFF. In DNA form, the CDR3 reads TGTGCCTGGAACGGGGGTGGGGAGCTGTTTTTT.

The chain joins TRBV6-4 to TRBJ2-2; 13 bases line up with TRBD2. This CDR3 is built from 14 residues. The trim removed 6 bases at V and 8 bases at J, leaving 3 bases unmatched. Germline loops: CDR1 MRHNA, CDR2 SNTAGT. CDR3 in amino acids: CASRGLAGEGELFF. DNA of the CDR3: TGTGCCAGCAGAGGACTAGCGGGAGAAGGGGAGCTGTTTTTT.

The rearrangement links TRBV30 to TRBJ2-2; no reliable D call. The CDR3 has 12 amino acids. Trimming removed 0 bases from V and 6 bases from J, with 5 bases in between. Germline CDR1 GTSNPN, CDR2 SVGIG (reference sequence). In nucleotides, the CDR3 is TGTGCCTGGAGTGTAATAGCCGGGGAGCTGTTTTTT. It encodes CAWSVIAGELFF.

This clone was detected only once. CDR3 sequence reads: CASSLLAGRVGYTF. CDR3 DNA sequence: TGTGCCAGCAGCCTCCTGGCAGGGCGTGTCGGCTACACCTTC. The chain joins TRBV5-6 to TRBJ1-2, with D maybe TRBD1 (5 bases). This CDR3 has 14 amino acids. The germline gives CDR1 SGHDT, CDR2 YYEEEE. Trimming took 4 bases from V and 8 from J, leaving 18 bases between them.

The gene calls are TRBV6-5 and TRBJ1-2, with a possible D match to TRBD1 (6 bases). Germline CDR1 MNHEY, CDR2 SVGAGI. CDR3 length: 14 residues. Trimming took off 6 bases at V and 4 bases at J, with 15 bases between the two ends. CDR3 sequence (DNA): TGTGCCAGCAGCTACCTCGGGACAACCTATGGCTACACCTTC. Translation: CASSYLGTTYGYTF.

The chain links TRBV7-2 to TRBJ1-1; 7 nucleotides line up with TRBD1. Germline V gene sequence: CDR1 SGHTA, CDR2 FQGNSA. The CDR3 has 14 residues. J lost 2 bases, V lost 6 bases, and 6 bases had no gene match. The CDR3, as DNA: TGTGCCAGCAGACGCACAGGGGTTAACACTGAAGCTTTCTTT. It encodes CASRRTGVNTEAFF. The entire variable domain, with the rest obtained from reference TRBV7-2 and TRBJ1-1, is as follows: GAGVSQSPSNKVTEKGKDVELRCDPISGHTALYWYRQSLGQGLEFLIYFQGNSAPDKSGLPSDRFSAERTGGSVSTLTIQRTQQEDSAVYLCASRRTGVNTEAFFGQGTRLTVV.

This chain connects TRBV4-3 to TRBJ2-7; D unresolved. This CDR3 spans 13 amino acids. The V and J ends lost 0 bases and 4 bases respectively, with 7 bases between them. Per germline, CDR1 LGHNA and CDR2 YSLEER. CDR3 sequence: CASSQDLTYEQYF. The CDR3 DNA reads TGCGCCAGCAGCCAAGATCTTACTTACGAGCAGTACTTC.

This chain connects TRBV23-1 to TRBJ1-2; no clear D gene. TRBV23-1 is known as an ORF, though its function is uncertain. V lost 5 bases, J lost 4 bases, and 14 bases lay in between. CDR3 size: 14 residues. The CDR3 here is CASSGGSQGYGYTF. Written as DNA, the CDR3 is TGCGCCAGCAGTGGCGGCTCCCAAGGCTATGGCTACACCTTC.

This sequence joins TRBV7-2 and TRBJ2-1; TRBD2 agrees at 11 bases. The CDR3 consists of 16 residues. CDR1 and CDR2 from the germline V gene are SGHTA and FQGNSA. Trimming took 5 bases from V and 7 from J; bases not matched to a gene: 10. Written as DNA, the CDR3 is TGTGCCAGCAGCCTAATAGCGGGAGGGGGAAAAAATGAGCAGTTCTTC. It codes for CASSLIAGGGKNEQFF.

This clone was observed once. The chain is built from TRBV7-8 and TRBJ2-1, with 9 bases that match TRBD2. Germline V gene data show CDR1 as SGHVS and CDR2 as FQNEAQ. This CDR3 comprises 15 residues. The ends lost 3 bases at V and 12 bases at J; junction bases unmatched: 12. CDR3 in DNA: TGTGCCAGCAGCTTGCCGACAGTTAGCGGGAGCCTGCAGTTCTTC. Amino acid sequence: CASSLPTVSGSLQFF.

The V and J genes are TRBV11-1 and TRBJ2-3; D possibly corresponds to TRBD2 (5 bases). Looked up from germline, CDR1 is SGHAT and CDR2 is FQDESV (reference sequence). This CDR3 has 11 residues. Trimming took 7 bases from V and 4 from J, leaving 6 bases between them. In nucleotides, the CDR3 is TGTGCCAGCAAGAGGGCAGATACGCAGTATTTT. Protein: CASKRADTQYF.

The chain has TRBV7-2 and TRBJ1-2; no clear D. Trimming stripped 5 bases from V and 4 bases from J, with 14 bases between. CDR3 length: 14 residues. Germline-derived CDR1 and CDR2 are SGHTA and FQGNSA. CDR3: CASSPRARGYGYTF. CDR3 coding DNA: TGTGCCAGCAGCCCCCGAGCTCGTGGCTATGGCTACACCTTC.

V is TRBV4-3 and J is TRBJ2-7, with 8 nucleotides matching TRBD1. Germline V gene lookup returns CDR1 LGHNA and CDR2 YSLEER. The CDR3 totals 16 residues. J lost 1 base, V lost 1 base, and 6 bases had no gene match. The CDR3 region has the DNA TGCGCCAGCAGCCAAGTATTTACAGGGGGATCCTACGAGCAGTACTTC. Its translation: CASSQVFTGGSYEQYF.

V gene TRBV7-3 combines with J gene TRBJ2-5; D is ambiguous. Germline lookup yields CDR1 SGHTA and CDR2 FQGTGA. CDR3 length equals 13 residues. The V gene lost 2 bases and the J gene lost 2 bases, with 6 bases spanning the gap. The CDR3 DNA reads as TGTGCCAGCAGCTTAGGGCTTCAAGAGACCCAGTACTTC. Translated, it gives CASSLGLQETQYF.

This chain links TRBV19 with TRBJ2-2, with unresolved D. The CDR3 covers 15 residues. The germline gives CDR1 LNHDA, CDR2 SQIVND (reference sequence). V was shortened by 7 bases and J by 3 bases, with 15 bases between the two germline ends. This CDR3 reads CASTHSARYTGELFF. DNA of the CDR3: TGTGCCAGTACTCATTCAGCGCGTTACACCGGGGAGCTGTTTTTT.

This clone was observed once. V is TRBV28 and J is TRBJ1-1; 8 nucleotides align to TRBD1. J gave up 3 bases and V 7 bases, and 7 bases lay outside the gene matches. CDR1 is MDHEN and CDR2 is SYDVKM in the germline V gene. The CDR3 has 14 residues. CDR3 sequence (DNA): TGTGCCAGCACCCAGGGGGCGCATTACACTGAAGCTTTCTTT. This gives the protein CASTQGAHYTEAFF.